This T cell receptor (beta chain) was found in a study of cytomegalovirus exposure and HLA in healthy donors. Whole-study findings and limits: Across all donors, roughly uniform sequencing depth was an assumption of the presence/absence analyses. The study put 150 or so TCR beta chains on its list as cytomegalovirus-associated. Rare TCR sequences predominated, though certain public TCRs were found in many donors.

The CDR3 has 16 amino acids. Germline V lookup: CDR1 PRHDT, CDR2 FYEKMQ (reference sequence). V lost 5 bases, J lost 6 bases, and 23 bases lay in between. PCR used 60 Vbeta primers and 13 Jbeta primers. Libraries were prepared by immunoSEQ multiplex PCR; TCRdb keeps only in-frame clonotypes and omits some of them. The table has roughly 45,000 clones, under 70% seen once. Regarding this clone: Antigen specificity is unknown.

Sequencing was carried out using PBMCs. The V and J genes are TRBV13 and TRBJ2-7, with D perhaps TRBD2 (6 bases). This TCR was sampled from a man between 60 and 75 years old in good health and CMV-seropositive. The CDR3 DNA follows: TGTGCCAGCAGCCCTTCACACGGGACGGGAGTTTTCGAGCAGTACTTC. Translating it yields CASSPSHGTGVFEQYF.